This TCR beta chain was captured by sequencing in a study of T-cell memory formation after mild COVID-19. Study context: TCR clusters were mostly confined to one donor each. The study's findings and limits: Whereas later expanders leaned CD4+, clones contracting day 15 to 85 showed a balanced CD4/CD8 makeup. Detection of some responders pre-infection suggested pre-existing cross-reactive memory T cells participated.

About this clonotype: The antigen remains undetermined.

cDNA libraries for TCR alpha and TCR beta, carrying sample barcodes and UMIs, came from 5'RACE with constant-segment primers. Each CDR3 protein is one row after TCRdb ran MiXCR on the 5' RACE reads. Seen here are fewer than 250,000 distinct CDR3 sequences, 15% observed once, and the top ten hold under 2.5%. Germline V gives CDR1 SGHAT, CDR2 FQNNGV. Trimming shortened V by 2 bases and J by 3 bases, and 13 bases separated the two germline ends. There are 16 residues in the CDR3. The sample taken for sequencing was PBMCs or a T cell subset sorted from them (not recorded which). The sequence came from an adult woman who had mild COVID-19 (a few samples of this study predate the infection). Cell type and time point are not known. This rearrangement joins TRBV11-2 to TRBJ2-2, with D possibly being TRBD1 (5 bases). The CDR3 region has the DNA TGTGCCAGCAGCTTATCCCACAGGCTTGACACCGGGGAGCTGTTTTTT. Amino acids: CASSLSHRLDTGELFF.